This is a list of T cell receptor beta chains from one sample in a study of metastatic and nonmetastatic thyroid tumors. TCRdb re-clonotyped the PCR reads via MiXCR. The table has about 59,000 clones, 30% seen once. The specimen sequenced was blood. The receptors stem from a female donor with papillary thyroid cancer or a benign thyroid nodule (not recorded which). Some clones in this sample may be carry-over from other donors' samples. Both conserved end residues are part of each CDR3.

v_gene	CDR3aa
TRBV3-1	CASSLSGGSNTEAFF
TRBV6-1	CASSPQGRSNYGYTF
TRBV3-1	CASSMGQKLTKLFF
TRBV10-1	CASHSGSGTDTQYF
TRBV18	CASSPGGAGANVLTF
TRBV12-5	CASGLPGVISGNTIYF
TRBV6-2/TRBV6-3	CASSHNRAGNTYEQYF
TRBV27	CASSGDSGANVLTF
TRBV6-1	CASRRLAGGPDYEQYF
TRBV12-3/TRBV12-4	CASSPNWTGFGYTF
TRBV20-1	CSAKLTSGNTGELFF
TRBV20-1	CSAIRVRPGSYEQYF
TRBV20-1	CSARDLAAGVKDTQYF
TRBV20-1	CSARDGHPRETQYF
TRBV11-3	CASSQLGDTGELFF
TRBV7-2	CASSPGFGNTIYF
TRBV20-1	CSAKNRTSRGGEQFF
TRBV5-1	CASSLGQGGDLAHYGYTF
TRBV28	CASSLGGVELNTEAFF
TRBV6-5	CASSSQESYEQYF
TRBV12-5	CASGPGLAGYQETQYF
TRBV9	CASSVGGHQSGNTIYF
TRBV19	CASSILKADTEAFF
TRBV6-2/TRBV6-3	CASGFNQPQHF
TRBV5-1	CASSVTGKEGYTF
TRBV27	CASSLNRADRDTGELFF
TRBV5-1	CATREIANTGELFF
TRBV12-3/TRBV12-4	CVSSLPETHESQYF
TRBV10-3	CATGTSRAPYEQYF
TRBV7-2	CASSSGQFSTEAFF
TRBV20-1	CSARDQGRSLSYSNQPQHF
TRBV6-1	CASREDGYTF
TRBV20-1	CSARDSGTGDSPLHF